This TCR beta chain was found in a study of blood T cell repertoires in COVID-19. Study background: Researchers got acute and convalescent COVID-19 samples from the United States, Italy and Spain. In each case, the material was cDNA or gDNA derived from T cells, B-cell-depleted T cells, or PBMCs.

Trimming cost V 1 base and J 0 bases, with 10 bases left between them. The CDR3 runs 16 residues. The V gene's germline CDR1 is MNHEY and CDR2 SMNVEV (reference sequence). Authors' methods: Estimation of nucleated cell counts relied on the amplification of reference gene primers. Produced via immunoSEQ multiplex PCR; TCRdb's table is partial and in-frame only. The V and J calls and clone size are taken from that table; D and trimming were inferred from the DNA. The table lists around 87,000 clones, 70% to 80% of them singletons. The specimen sequenced was peripheral blood. The chain joins TRBV27 to TRBJ1-5; D is unclear. The clonotype was recovered from a human donor in a cohort sampled during active COVID-19. The CDR3, as DNA: TGTGCCAGCAGTTTATTTGCAGGATATAGCAATCAGCCCCAGCATTTT. This gives the protein CASSLFAGYSNQPQHF.